This TCR beta chain was recorded in a study of CXCR3-negative and CXCR3-positive naive CD8 T cells. Study-level findings and limits: TRBV-TRBJ usage matched between naive CXCR3-negative and CXCR3-positive cells but not between memory cells. TRB CDR3 hydrophobicity was greater in CXCR3-positive naive cells than in CXCR3-negative naive cells.

The germline V gene encodes CDR1 SGHDN and CDR2 FVKESK. The CDR3 length is 16 residues. Measured by frequency, this clonotype is large. The antigen is undetermined. Every subset of CD8+ T cells was sorted in triplicate at approximately 300,000 cells each. The naive CD8+ gate required CD45RO-CCR7+CD27+CD95- phenotype. Each TRB cDNA library was prepared by 5' RACE (with UMI labels). TCRdb re-called the 5' RACE reads and catalogs CDR3 proteins one per entry, DNA excluded. Here the sample table reports 6,400 or so distinct CDR3 sequences. V usage is TRBV14 and J usage is TRBJ2-5; the TRBD2 assignment by TCRdb is unverifiable without DNA. The sample taken for sequencing was naive CXCR3+ CD8+ T cells from blood. Specified subset: CD45RO-CCR7+CD27+CD95- naive CD8+ T cells expressing CXCR3 (TNR3+). This clonotype was obtained from a human donor in good health. Some clones in this sample may be carry-over from other donors' samples. The CDR3 reads CASSPFTSGGQETQYF.